One T cell receptor beta chain is described in this entry. Its binding antigen is unknown. No base qualities exist here, and no much larger clone lies one base off it. The data were taken from a study of cytomegalovirus exposure and HLA in healthy donors (dated by TCRdb to the late 2010s). Describing the broader study: According to an earlier analysis of a few hundred of the donors, about 179 million T cells yielded 120 million or so unique TCR beta sequences and more than 250 Gb of sequence data. An early release that covered fewer than 800 HLA-typed donors contained about 300 gigabases of sequencing data and about 84 million unique TCR sequences. Among the roughly 370 genotyped donors, approximately 81% belonged to the genetic ancestry cluster associated with self-reported Caucasian donors. The study aimed to test whether signatures of past pathogen exposure could be identified by cataloging public T cell receptors. The study profiled the T cell repertoires of more than 500 subjects by immunosequencing and related them to cytomegalovirus serostatus. Along with the roughly 710-subject first cohort, a separate validation cohort of over a hundred different subjects was used. To predict cytomegalovirus infection status, the study combined high-throughput TCR immunosequencing, statistical association of individual TCRs with disease status, and machine learning. A later analysis re-analyzed previously published TCR beta repertoires from roughly 600 donors and added high-resolution HLA genotyping to study TCR occurrence patterns. In the later analysis, no new phenotypic data were used to find candidate immune exposures; instead, reliance was placed on TCR beta sequences and their occurrence across donors. An earlier analysis of about 600 of the donors used high-throughput TCR beta sequencing to judge whether each TCR beta V gene segment behaved as functional or pseudogenic. Alongside the repertoire data, information on donor age, sex, ethnicity and CMV serostatus was compiled. Genome-wide SNP genotypes for about three fifths of the roughly 700 donors were used in a later genetic analysis, which treated that subset as a discovery cohort. All discovery cohort repertoires had been generated using a single sequencing platform. Both class I and class II loci were covered by HLA typing, at four-digit resolution. The number of donors typed differed by locus, with about 629-640 for A, B, C, DRB1 and DQB1, 522 for DQA1, some 570 for DPA1, and some 440 for DPB1. Four to six DR-DQ haplotypes were handled as single units for association and clustering, since linkage in the cohort was strong. On average, roughly 200,000 unique TCR beta nucleotide sequences were sequenced per donor among 398 genotyped donors of the cohort, with around 19% of those sequences being non-productive.

The cohort was made up of under 800 healthy bone marrow donors. Cohort members were all nominally healthy when sampled, although unrecorded immune exposures were likely present. The donor tested CMV seronegative and was one of the 352 seronegative cohort members. Each donor provided a peripheral blood sample, and peripheral blood mononuclear cells were used for TCR beta sequencing. The Qiagen DNeasy Blood Extraction Kit was used to extract genomic DNA from the blood cell samples. Overall study outcomes, separate from this receptor: A total of 150 to 200 TCR beta chains were listed by the study as associated with cytomegalovirus. A cluster of highly shared sequence variants was judged likely to represent a technical artifact of the sequencing pipeline. The classifier was reported to diagnose cytomegalovirus status with high specificity and sensitivity in both the original and validation cohorts. The authors suggested that the approach could potentially be extended to other disease states and immunological phenotypes. In a later analysis, several top co-occurrence clusters were reported to appear linked to parvovirus B19, influenza, CMV and Epstein-Barr virus. According to a later analysis, most CMV-associated TCR beta chains appeared to be HLA-restricted, and the HLA associations seemed to be driven largely by CMV exposure. In an earlier analysis of 500 to 650 of the donors, most TCR beta V segments appeared in productive rearrangements about 87% or about 30% of the time, broadly matching IMGT annotations. In a later analysis, TCR association rates were found to vary across HLA loci, with the most associated TCRs seen for DRB1 alleles and the fewest for HLA-C alleles. A later analysis associated roughly 17,000 TCR beta sequences with specific HLA alleles at a false discovery rate of 0.05. Compared with equally common non-associated chains, HLA-associated TCR beta chains in a later analysis were more clonally expanded and had lower generation probabilities. An association between a missense DCLRE1C variant and V-gene and J-gene trimming of TCR beta chains was found in a later genetic analysis and replicated in an independent cohort. The cohort was sequenced for TCR beta chains only, and without alpha or paired-chain data the features that could be detected were limited. Over 15 rarely observed V segments, including chromosome 9 orphons, were excluded from the earlier analysis of some 590 of the donors because counts were too low. In a later genetic analysis, fewer N-insertions in productive TCRs were reported among donors in an Asian-associated ancestry cluster than the roughly 700-donor mean. A further reported finding was that TCR beta sequences accurately predicted the HLA-A and HLA-B alleles for most subjects in the first cohort. Most TCR sequences were observed very rarely across donors, whereas some public TCRs were present in many individuals. When HLA alleles, especially DR and DQ, strongly co-occurred, attributing TCR associations to individual alleles was difficult. CMV serostatus was the only immune exposure information available for the cohort. Some IMGT-functional V segments, including TRBV6-2 and TRBV6-3, could not be distinguished by the 87-base-pair reads and were therefore excluded. In vitro tests confirmed that a few of the cytomegalovirus-associated TCR beta chains recognize cytomegalovirus antigens. Because some donors lacked HLA typing at each locus, the association tests relied only on the typed subset. The presence/absence analyses assumed that sequencing depth was roughly uniform across donors, and that assumption may not be true. Linkage disequilibrium might explain the correlated functional status among segregating V segments, but an unknown experimental factor could not be excluded.

Library preparation was by the immunoSEQ multiplex PCR assay. A mixture of 60 forward primers for TCR Vbeta segments and 13 reverse primers for TCR Jbeta segments was used in the multiplex PCR. The CDR3 region of rearranged TCR beta genes was amplified from genomic DNA with a multiplex PCR assay. Amplified TCR beta libraries were sequenced as 87-base-pair reads on the Illumina HiSeq System. In the source study's methods: A later analysis tallied roughly 78 million unique TCR beta chains across the 666 repertoires, and roughly 11 million of those chains were shared by two or more donors. Raw reads were error-corrected and collapsed into unique sequences by a nearest-neighbor algorithm in which closely related sequences were merged to remove PCR and sequencing errors. CDR3 sequences were aligned to IMGT reference sequences to assign V, D and J gene segments. For a sequence to be retained, a match of at least six nucleotides to both a V gene segment and a J gene segment was required. A rearrangement counted as productive if the CDR3 had no stop codons and remained in frame with V and J, and every other rearrangement counted as non-productive. CDR3 was defined by IMGT convention, running from the second conserved V-encoded cysteine to the conserved J-encoded phenylalanine. In an earlier analysis of around 600 of the donors, sequences lacking an unambiguous match to a single V gene segment were excluded. An earlier analysis of 587 of the donors called V segments functional above 56.7% productive rearrangements and segregating when the between-donor standard deviation exceeded 5%. A statistical classification framework was developed to diagnose cytomegalovirus status using the catalog of TCR beta chain sequences. In a later analysis, TCR nucleotide sequences were compared against IMGT/GENE-DB human TR gene sequences so that V and J genes could be assigned. A later analysis assigned CDR3 sequences and most-parsimonious VDJ recombination scenarios with the TCRdist pipeline. In a later analysis, every TCR beta chain was defined by the combination of its CDR3 amino acid sequence and its V-gene family, and reads without a unique V-gene family were dropped. As a way to deal with suspected cross-contamination and a sequencing artifact, a later analysis dropped 592 nucleotide sequences that were highly shared and had low generation probability. In a later analysis, a clonal expansion index was calculated for each public chain from normalized within-repertoire ranks of inferred template counts. In a later analysis, generation probabilities were computed with a VDJ recombination model fitted to out-of-frame rearrangements, and the resulting probabilities were checked against IGoR. In a later analysis, TCR-TCR, TCR-HLA and TCR-CMV co-occurrence was scored with hypergeometric tests, and a repertoire-size bias correction was applied to TCR pairs. In a later analysis, false discovery rates were estimated by permuting HLA or CMV assignments 20 times. In a later analysis, co-occurring TCRs were grouped using DBSCAN, and TCRdist sequence similarity was added for clustering within HLA-allele-positive subsets. For co-occurrence clustering, repertoires with fewer than 30,000 or more than 120,000 public chains were excluded, along with roughly five repertoires with anomalous nucleotide sharing. In its TCRdb copy, this immuneACCESS table keeps in-frame sequences only and misses some clones. Where compared with another copy, unresolved V genes explain less than half of these, and the others have no known cause. That table supplies the V and J calls and clone size; D and trimming were determined from the DNA. In this sample the table shows approximately 140,000 clones, over 75% of which occur a single time. The top ten hold approximately 2.3% of the sample.

The CDR3, cysteine through phenylalanine, is 16 amino acids long. Only the CDR3 part of the read is kept: 48 bases, read in frame from the first base. The germline V gene (reference sequence) yields SGHKS for CDR1 and YYEKEE for CDR2. After removal of 4 bases from V and 0 bases from J, the junction retains 9 bases not matched to a gene. Input material: PBMCs. The chain was built from TRBV5-5 and TRBJ2-7; 8 bases in the junction line up with TRBD1. The sequence was collected from a male donor in good health and CMV-seronegative. The CDR3 reads as follows: CASSAGTGKTSYEQYF. The nucleotide sequence is given as TGTGCCAGCAGCGCCGGGACAGGTAAAACCTCCTACGAGCAGTACTTC.